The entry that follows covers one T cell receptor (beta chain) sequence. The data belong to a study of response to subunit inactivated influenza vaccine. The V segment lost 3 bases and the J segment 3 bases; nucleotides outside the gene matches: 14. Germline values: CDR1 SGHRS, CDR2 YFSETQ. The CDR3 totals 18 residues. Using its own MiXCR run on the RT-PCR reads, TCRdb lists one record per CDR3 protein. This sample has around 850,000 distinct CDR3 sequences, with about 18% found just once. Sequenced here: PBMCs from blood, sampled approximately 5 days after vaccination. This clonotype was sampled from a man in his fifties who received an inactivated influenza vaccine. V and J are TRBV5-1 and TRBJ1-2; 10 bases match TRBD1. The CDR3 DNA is TGCGCCAGCAGCTGGAGGGGACGACAGGGGGCAAGTCACTATGGCTACACCTTC. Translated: CASSWRGRQGASHYGYTF.